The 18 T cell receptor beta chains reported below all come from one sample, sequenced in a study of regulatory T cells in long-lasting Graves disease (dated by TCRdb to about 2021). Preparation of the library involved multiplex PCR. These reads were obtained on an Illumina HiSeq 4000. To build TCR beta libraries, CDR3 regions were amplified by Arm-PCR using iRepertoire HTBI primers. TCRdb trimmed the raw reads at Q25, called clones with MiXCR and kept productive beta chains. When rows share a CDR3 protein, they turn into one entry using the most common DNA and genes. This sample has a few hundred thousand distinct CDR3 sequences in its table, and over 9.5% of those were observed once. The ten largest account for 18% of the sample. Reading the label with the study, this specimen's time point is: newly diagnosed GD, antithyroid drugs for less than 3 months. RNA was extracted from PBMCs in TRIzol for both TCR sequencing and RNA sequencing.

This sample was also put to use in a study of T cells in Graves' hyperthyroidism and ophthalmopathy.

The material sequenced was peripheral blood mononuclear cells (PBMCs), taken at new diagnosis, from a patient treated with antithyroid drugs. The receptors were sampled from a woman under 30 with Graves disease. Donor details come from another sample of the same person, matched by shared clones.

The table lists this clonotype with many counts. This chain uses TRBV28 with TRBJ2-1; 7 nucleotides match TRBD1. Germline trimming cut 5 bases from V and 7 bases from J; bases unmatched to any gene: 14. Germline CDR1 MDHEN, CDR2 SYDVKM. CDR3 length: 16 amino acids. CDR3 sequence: CASSPLGQGDRNEQFF. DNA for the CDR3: TGTGCCAGCAGTCCTCTTGGGCAGGGGGATAGAAATGAGCAGTTCTTC.

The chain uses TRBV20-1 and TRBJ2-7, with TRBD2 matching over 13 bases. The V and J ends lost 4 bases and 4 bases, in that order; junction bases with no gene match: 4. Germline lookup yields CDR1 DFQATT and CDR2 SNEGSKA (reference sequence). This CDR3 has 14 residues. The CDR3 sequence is CSANRTSGSYEQYF. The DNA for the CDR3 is TGCAGTGCTAATCGGACTAGCGGGAGTTACGAGCAGTACTTC.

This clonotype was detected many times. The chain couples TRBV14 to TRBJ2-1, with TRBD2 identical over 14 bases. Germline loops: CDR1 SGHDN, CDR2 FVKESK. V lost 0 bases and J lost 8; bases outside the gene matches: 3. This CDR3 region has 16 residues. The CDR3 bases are TGTGCCAGCAGCCAAGACCCGGGACTAGCGGGAGATGAGCAGTTCTTC. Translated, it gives CASSQDPGLAGDEQFF.

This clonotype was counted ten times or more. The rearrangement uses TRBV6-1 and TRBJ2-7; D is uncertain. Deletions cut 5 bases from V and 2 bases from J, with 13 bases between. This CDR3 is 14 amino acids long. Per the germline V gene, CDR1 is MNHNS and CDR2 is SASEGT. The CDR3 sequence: CASSRSLGAYEQYF. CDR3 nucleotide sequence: TGTGCCAGCAGTAGATCGCTAGGAGCCTACGAGCAGTACTTC.

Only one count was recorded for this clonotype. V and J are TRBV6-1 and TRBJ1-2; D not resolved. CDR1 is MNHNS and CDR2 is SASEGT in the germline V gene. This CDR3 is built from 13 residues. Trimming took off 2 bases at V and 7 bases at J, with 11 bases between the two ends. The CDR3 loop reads CASSETTHCGYTF. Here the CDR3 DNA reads TGTGCCAGCAGTGAAACGACACACTGTGGCTACACCTTC.

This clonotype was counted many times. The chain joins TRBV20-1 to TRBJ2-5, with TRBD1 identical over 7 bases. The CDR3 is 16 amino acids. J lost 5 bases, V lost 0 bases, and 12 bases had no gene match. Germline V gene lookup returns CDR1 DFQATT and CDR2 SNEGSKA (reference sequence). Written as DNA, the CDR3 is TGCAGTGCTAGAGACCCACGGGACAGTGATCGGGAGACCCAGTACTTC. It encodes CSARDPRDSDRETQYF.

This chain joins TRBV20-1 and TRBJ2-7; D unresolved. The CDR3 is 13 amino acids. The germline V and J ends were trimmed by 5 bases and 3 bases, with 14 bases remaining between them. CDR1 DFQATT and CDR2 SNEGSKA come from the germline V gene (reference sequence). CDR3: CSAPRTIDYEQYV. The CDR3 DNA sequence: TGCAGTGCTCCTAGAACAATCGACTACGAGCAGTACGTC.

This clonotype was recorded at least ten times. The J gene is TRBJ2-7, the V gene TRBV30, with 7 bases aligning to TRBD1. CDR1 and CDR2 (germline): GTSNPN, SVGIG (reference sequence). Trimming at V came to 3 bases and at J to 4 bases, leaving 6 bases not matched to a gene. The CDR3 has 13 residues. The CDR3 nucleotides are TGTGCCTGGAGAGGGACAGCTTTGTACGAGCAGTACTTC. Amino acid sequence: CAWRGTALYEQYF.

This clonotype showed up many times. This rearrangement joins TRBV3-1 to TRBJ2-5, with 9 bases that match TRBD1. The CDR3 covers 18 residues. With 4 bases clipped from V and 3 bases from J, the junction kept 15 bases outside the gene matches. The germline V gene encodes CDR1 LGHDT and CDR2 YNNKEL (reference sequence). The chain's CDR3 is CASSRVLNRDRDEETQYF. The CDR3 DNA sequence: TGTGCCAGCAGCCGGGTTCTTAATAGGGACAGGGATGAAGAGACCCAGTACTTC.

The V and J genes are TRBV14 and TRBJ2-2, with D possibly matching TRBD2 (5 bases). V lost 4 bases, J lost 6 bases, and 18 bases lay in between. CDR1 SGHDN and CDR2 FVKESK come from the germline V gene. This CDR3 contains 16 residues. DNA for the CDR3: TGTGCCAGCAGCCCACTCGAGGGATTCGTGTCCGGGGAGCTGTTTTTT. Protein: CASSPLEGFVSGELFF.

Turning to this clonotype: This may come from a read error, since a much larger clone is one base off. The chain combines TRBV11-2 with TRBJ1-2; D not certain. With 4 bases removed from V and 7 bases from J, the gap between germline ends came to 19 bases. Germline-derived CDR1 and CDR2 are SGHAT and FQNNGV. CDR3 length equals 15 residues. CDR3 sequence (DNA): TGTGCCAGCAGCTCCCCCACCGGAACGGTGGGTGGCTACACCTTC. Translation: CASSSPTGTVGGYTF.

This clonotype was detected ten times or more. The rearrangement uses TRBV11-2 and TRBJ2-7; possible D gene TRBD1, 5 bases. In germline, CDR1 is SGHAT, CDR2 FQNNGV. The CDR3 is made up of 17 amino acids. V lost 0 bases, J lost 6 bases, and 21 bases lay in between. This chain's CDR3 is CASSLEPPTRGRAEQYV. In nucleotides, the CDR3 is TGTGCCAGCAGCTTAGAACCCCCCACCCGTGGCAGGGCCGAGCAGTACGTC.

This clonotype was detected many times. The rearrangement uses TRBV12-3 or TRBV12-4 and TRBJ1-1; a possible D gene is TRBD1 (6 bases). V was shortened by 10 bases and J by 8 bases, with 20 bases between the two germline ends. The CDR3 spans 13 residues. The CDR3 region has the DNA TGTGCCACTTGGGGACCCCCCGGGACAGAAGCTTTCTTT. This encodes CATWGPPGTEAFF.

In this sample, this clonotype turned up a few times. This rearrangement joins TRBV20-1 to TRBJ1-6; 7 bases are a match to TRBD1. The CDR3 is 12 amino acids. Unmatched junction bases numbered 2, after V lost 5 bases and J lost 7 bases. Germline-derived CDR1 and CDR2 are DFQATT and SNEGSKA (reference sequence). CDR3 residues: CSAWDSNSPLHF. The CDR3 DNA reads TGCAGTGCTTGGGACAGCAATTCACCCCTCCACTTT.

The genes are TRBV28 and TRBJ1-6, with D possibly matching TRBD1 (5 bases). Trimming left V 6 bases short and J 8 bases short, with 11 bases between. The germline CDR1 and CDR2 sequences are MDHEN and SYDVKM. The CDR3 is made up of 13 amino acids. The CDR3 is CASSRGGDSPLHF. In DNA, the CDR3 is TGTGCCAGCAGCCGGGGGGGAGATTCACCCCTCCACTTT.

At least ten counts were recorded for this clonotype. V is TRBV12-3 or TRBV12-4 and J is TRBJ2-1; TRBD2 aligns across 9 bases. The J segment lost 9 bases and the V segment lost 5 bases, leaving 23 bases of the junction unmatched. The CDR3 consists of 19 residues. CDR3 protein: CASSPRYRGRGGVGSEQFF. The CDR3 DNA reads TGTGCCAGCAGTCCCCGGTACCGCGGGAGGGGCGGCGTGGGTAGTGAGCAGTTCTTC.

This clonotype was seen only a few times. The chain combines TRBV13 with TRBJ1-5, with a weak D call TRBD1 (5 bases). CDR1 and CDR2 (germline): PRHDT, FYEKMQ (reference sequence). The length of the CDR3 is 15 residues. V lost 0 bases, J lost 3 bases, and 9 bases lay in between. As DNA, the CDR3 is TGTGCCAGCAGCTTAGGAGGGGCTTTCAATCAGCCCCAGCATTTT. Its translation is CASSLGGAFNQPQHF.

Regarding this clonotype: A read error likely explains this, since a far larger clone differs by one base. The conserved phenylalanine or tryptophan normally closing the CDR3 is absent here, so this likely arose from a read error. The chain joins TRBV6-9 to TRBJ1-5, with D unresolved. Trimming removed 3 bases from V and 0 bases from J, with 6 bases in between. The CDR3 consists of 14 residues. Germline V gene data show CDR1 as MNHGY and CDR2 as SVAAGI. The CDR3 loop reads CASSYSNSNQPQHL. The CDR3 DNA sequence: TGTGCCAGCAGTTACTCGAATAGCAATCAGCCCCAGCATCTT.